The next 9 T cell receptor beta chains were all read from a single sample in a study of blood T cell repertoires in COVID-19. The data were produced by immunoSEQ multiplex PCR, yet TCRdb's version contains in-frame clones alone and is incomplete. Of some 530,000 clones in the sample, about nine tenths were seen once. The sequenced sample was PBMCs or T cells enriched from blood (not recorded which). These receptors were obtained from a woman aged 60-75 years who had recovered from COVID-19.

The chain is built from TRBV18 and TRBJ2-2; D unresolved. CDR1 and CDR2 from the germline V gene are KGHSH and LQKENI. Between the trimmed V and J ends, which lost 6 bases and 1 base, there was a span of 15 bases. The CDR3 runs to 16 residues. The CDR3 region is CASSLQPSMNTGELFF. CDR3 in DNA: TGTGCCAGCTCTCTCCAACCCTCTATGAACACCGGGGAGCTGTTTTTT. Looking up the rest from reference TRBV18 and TRBJ2-2 gives the full variable domain: NAGVMQNPRHLVRRRGQEARLRCSPMKGHSHVYWYRQLPEEGLKFMVYLQKENIIDESGMPKERFSAEFPKEGPSILRIQQVVRGDSAAYFCASSLQPSMNTGELFFGEGSRLTVL.

The V gene is TRBV19, the J gene TRBJ1-5; 7 bases agree with TRBD1. This CDR3 is built from 14 residues. V dropped 3 bases and J dropped 7; count of bases not matched to a gene: 6. Germline V gene sequence: CDR1 LNHDA, CDR2 SQIVND (reference sequence). The DNA of the CDR3 is TGTGCCAGTAGTATGAGACAGGGTGGACAGCCCCAGCATTTT. This gives the protein CASSMRQGGQPQHF.

V and J are TRBV4-1 and TRBJ1-1; weak D call: TRBD1 (6 bases). With 4 bases removed from V and 0 bases from J, the gap between germline ends came to 12 bases. The CDR3 sequence is 15 residues long. Germline V gives CDR1 MGHRA, CDR2 YSYEKL. The CDR3 DNA reads as TGCGCCAGCAGCCTCGACAGGACTCTGAACACTGAAGCTTTCTTT. Protein product: CASSLDRTLNTEAFF.

This sequence joins TRBV12-5 and TRBJ1-2; TRBD1 matches at 8 bases. Germline values: CDR1 LGHNT, CDR2 FRNRAP. The CDR3 contains 15 residues. The V segment lost 4 bases and the J segment 2 bases; nucleotides outside the gene matches: 6. The DNA of the CDR3 is TGTGCTAGTGGTTGGGGACAGGAAGTAAACTATGGCTACACCTTC. This encodes CASGWGQEVNYGYTF.

The DNA for the CDR3 is TGCGCCAGCAGCTTCACAGGCCCCAGCTCCTACGAGCAGTACTTC. This translates into CASSFTGPSSYEQYF. The chain joins TRBV5-1 to TRBJ2-7, with D possibly matching TRBD1 (5 bases). CDR1 and CDR2 (germline): SGHRS, YFSETQ. The CDR3 length is 15 residues. V dropped 2 bases and J dropped 0 bases, with 12 bases sitting between them. Combining the CDR3 with reference TRBV5-1 and TRBJ2-7 gives the whole variable domain KAGVTQTPRYLIKTRGQQVTLSCSPISGHRSVSWYQQTPGQGLQFLFEYFSETQRNKGNFPGRFSGRQFSNSRSEMNVSTLELGDSALYLCASSFTGPSSYEQYFGPGTRLTVT.

Details on this clone: One end of the junction fails to match germline, which may point to a read error. The V gene is TRBV12-5, the J gene TRBJ1-1; D uncertain. The germline gives CDR1 LGHNT, CDR2 FRNRAP. This CDR3 is 13 amino acids long. CDR3 amino acids: CANGLKGRTEAFF. DNA for the CDR3: TGTGCTAATGGTTTGAAAGGGAGGACTGAAGCTTTCTTT. Full variable domain (outside the CDR3, taken from reference TRBV12-5 and TRBJ1-1): DARVTQTPRHKVTEMGQEVTMRCQPILGHNTVFWYRQTMMQGLELLAYFRNRAPLDDSGMPKDRFSAEMPDATLATLKIQPSEPRDSAVYFCANGLKGRTEAFFGQGTRLTVV.

The chain combines TRBV3-1 (or the pseudogene TRBV3-2) with TRBJ2-5; D uncertain. Germline assignment: CDR1 LGHDT and CDR2 YNNKEL (reference sequence). Trimming removed 1 base from V and 4 bases from J, with 19 bases in between. This CDR3 comprises 17 residues. The CDR3 DNA follows: TGTGCCAGCAGCCAAGCATATGGGTTAATCGGCGGAGAGACCCAGTACTTC. Protein sequence: CASSQAYGLIGGETQYF.

The CDR3 loop reads CSVPTANTGELFF. The CDR3, as DNA: TGCAGCGTTCCGACAGCTAACACCGGGGAGCTGTTTTTT. This rearrangement joins TRBV29-1 to TRBJ2-2; weak D call: TRBD1 (5 bases). Germline-derived CDR1 and CDR2 are SQVTM and ANQGSEA. The CDR3 is 13 amino acids. V shed 5 bases and J shed 2 bases, with 9 bases lying between them.

The gene calls are TRBV5-1 and TRBJ1-2; 10 nucleotides line up with TRBD1. The CDR3 has 14 amino acids. Trimming cost V 9 bases and J 5 bases; bases outside gene matches: 10. Germline CDR1 SGHRS, CDR2 YFSETQ. As DNA, the CDR3 is TGCGCCACCCGTCCGGGACAGGGGTTATATGGCTACACCTTC. Translation gives CATRPGQGLYGYTF.